Below are 31 T cell receptor beta chains sequenced from a single sample in a study of cytomegalovirus exposure and HLA in healthy donors. The PCR made use of 60 Vbeta and 13 Jbeta primers. Sequencing used immunoSEQ multiplex PCR; TCRdb keeps in-frame clones, though not all of them. The sample table includes roughly 46,000 clones. Material: PBMCs. The origin of the receptors is a woman in her thirties or forties in good health and CMV-seronegative.

The V and J genes are TRBV6-4 and TRBJ2-1; D is possibly TRBD2 (6 bases). V was pared by 4 bases and J by 2 bases, with 6 bases between. The CDR3 runs to 13 residues. The V gene's germline CDR1 is MRHNA and CDR2 SNTAGT. CDR3: CASSAGAYNEQFF. CDR3 nucleotides: TGTGCCAGCAGTGCGGGAGCCTACAATGAGCAGTTCTTC.

The chain carries TRBV5-1 and TRBJ2-3; a weak D match, TRBD1 (6 bases). Germline CDR1 is SGHRS and CDR2 is YFSETQ. CDR3 length: 14 amino acids. The V end lost 4 bases, the J end lost 10 bases, and 19 bases lay between the germline ends. As DNA, the CDR3 is TGCGCCAGCAGCGAGACGAGGGGACACCGGCCGCAGTATTTT. It encodes CASSETRGHRPQYF.

The V and J genes are TRBV15 and TRBJ2-7; D may be TRBD2 (6 bases). The germline V gene encodes CDR1 LNHNV and CDR2 YYDKDF (reference sequence). This CDR3 is built from 14 residues. The V and J ends lost 1 base and 0 bases respectively, with 7 bases between them. Here the CDR3 reads CATSRAGDSYEQYF. The CDR3 region has the DNA TGTGCCACCAGCAGAGCGGGAGACTCCTACGAGCAGTACTTC.

The chain couples TRBV6-6 to TRBJ2-7, with TRBD1 identical over 9 bases. The V segment lost 6 bases and the J segment 1 base; nucleotides outside the gene matches: 4. This CDR3 is built from 14 residues. Germline assignment: CDR1 MNHNY and CDR2 SVGAGI (reference sequence). The CDR3, as DNA: TGTGCCAGCAGCCAGACAGGGGGTTCCTACGAGCAGTACTTC. Residues: CASSQTGGSYEQYF.

The J gene is TRBJ2-3, the V gene TRBV5-1, with D perhaps matching TRBD2 (6 bases). V lost 0 bases, J lost 3 bases, and 11 bases lay in between. Per germline, CDR1 SGHRS and CDR2 YFSETQ. The CDR3 is 15 residues long. CDR3 residues: CASSLEGGMTDTQYF. The DNA of the CDR3 is TGCGCCAGCAGCTTGGAAGGCGGGATGACAGATACGCAGTATTTT.

The J gene is TRBJ2-5, the V gene TRBV12-5, with 9 bases that match TRBD1. Germline V lookup: CDR1 LGHNT, CDR2 FRNRAP. J was trimmed by 4 bases and V by 5 bases; bases with no gene match: 5. This CDR3 is built from 14 residues. DNA for the CDR3: TGTGCTAGTGGTGGACAGGGGAGGAGAGAGACCCAGTACTTC. Translated, it gives CASGGQGRRETQYF. Full variable domain (outside the CDR3, taken from reference TRBV12-5 and TRBJ2-5): DARVTQTPRHKVTEMGQEVTMRCQPILGHNTVFWYRQTMMQGLELLAYFRNRAPLDDSGMPKDRFSAEMPDATLATLKIQPSEPRDSAVYFCASGGQGRRETQYFGPGTRLLVL.

The genes are TRBV6-5 and TRBJ2-3, with TRBD2 matching 7 bases. The CDR3 is 15 amino acids. The J segment lost 1 base and the V segment lost 4 bases, leaving 5 bases of the junction unmatched. Germline V CDR1 and CDR2: MNHEY, SVGAGI. CDR3 nucleotide sequence: TGTGCCAGCAGTTTTGGGAGGGTGGGCACAGATACGCAGTATTTT. Translating it yields CASSFGRVGTDTQYF.

This chain uses TRBV30 with TRBJ1-3; D is undetermined. CDR1 is GTSNPN, CDR2 SVGIG, per germline (reference sequence). This CDR3 is built from 13 residues. V dropped 0 bases and J dropped 0 bases, with 3 bases sitting between them. The CDR3 region is CAWSVSSGNTIYF. The CDR3, as DNA: TGTGCCTGGAGTGTTAGCTCTGGAAACACCATATATTTT.

The chain links TRBV27 to TRBJ2-5; tentatively, D is TRBD2 (6 bases). Between the trimmed V and J ends, which lost 8 bases and 1 base, there was a span of 14 bases. The germline V gene has CDR1 MNHEY and CDR2 SMNVEV (reference sequence). This CDR3 spans 14 amino acids. DNA of the CDR3: TGTGCCAGCGCCCCCCAGCGGGCCCAAGAGACCCAGTACTTC. This codes for CASAPQRAQETQYF.

The chain couples TRBV4-1 to TRBJ2-3; D remains unclear. The CDR3 contains 15 residues. Trimming took 1 base from V and 0 from J, leaving 8 bases between them. The germline CDR1 and CDR2 sequences are MGHRA and YSYEKL. The CDR3 DNA reads TGCGCCAGCAGCCAAGCCCTACCTAGCACAGATACGCAGTATTTT. This codes for CASSQALPSTDTQYF.

This sequence joins TRBV5-1 and TRBJ2-5; perhaps TRBD1 as D (6 bases). The CDR3 covers 17 residues. Germline V gene data show CDR1 as SGHRS and CDR2 as YFSETQ. Trimming removed 2 bases from V and 1 base from J, with 18 bases in between. The CDR3 spells CASSFKNLQGGQETQYF. In DNA form, the CDR3 reads TGCGCCAGCAGCTTTAAGAACCTACAGGGCGGCCAAGAGACCCAGTACTTC.

The chain links TRBV19 to TRBJ2-1; TRBD2 matches 7 bases. The J segment lost 6 bases and the V segment lost 1 base, leaving 9 bases of the junction unmatched. This CDR3 is built from 16 residues. Germline values: CDR1 LNHDA, CDR2 SQIVND (reference sequence). The chain's CDR3 is CASSIVRGGLSNEQFF. The CDR3 DNA reads as TGTGCCAGTAGTATAGTTCGGGGAGGGCTGAGCAATGAGCAGTTCTTC.

V gene TRBV27 combines with J gene TRBJ2-7, with TRBD2 as a possible D gene (6 bases). Per the germline V gene, CDR1 is MNHEY and CDR2 is SMNVEV (reference sequence). V gave up 8 bases and J gave up 2 bases, with 19 bases separating them. The CDR3 is 15 amino acids. The CDR3 spells CASPHIWDWPYEQYF. CDR3 nucleotide sequence: TGTGCCAGCCCCCACATATGGGACTGGCCCTACGAGCAGTACTTC.

The chain joins TRBV6-6 to TRBJ2-1, with D uncertain. In germline, CDR1 is MNHNY, CDR2 SVGAGI (reference sequence). V dropped 0 bases and J dropped 0 bases, with 6 bases sitting between them. CDR3 length equals 15 residues. CDR3 coding DNA: TGTGCCAGCAGTTACTCGAGTGGCTCCTACAATGAGCAGTTCTTC. Translation gives CASSYSSGSYNEQFF.

V usage is TRBV7-3 and J usage is TRBJ1-1; D possibly corresponds to TRBD1 (6 bases). The V end lost 5 bases, the J end lost 0 bases, and 16 bases lay between the germline ends. This CDR3 is built from 16 residues. CDR1 SGHTA and CDR2 FQGTGA come from the germline V gene. The CDR3 sequence: CASSPGQITMNTEAFF. In DNA, the CDR3 is TGTGCCAGCAGCCCAGGACAGATAACCATGAACACTGAAGCTTTCTTT.

This chain connects TRBV5-1 to TRBJ2-7; 12 positions agree with TRBD1. The CDR3 runs 16 residues. In germline, CDR1 is SGHRS, CDR2 YFSETQ. The V gene end was trimmed by 5 bases and the J gene end by 7 bases; junction bases not matched to a gene: 13. CDR3 sequence (DNA): TGCGCCAGCAGTCGTAGCCCGGGACAGGGGGCTTGGGAGCAGTACTTC. It specifies CASSRSPGQGAWEQYF. Variable domain in full (rest from reference TRBV5-1 and TRBJ2-7): KAGVTQTPRYLIKTRGQQVTLSCSPISGHRSVSWYQQTPGQGLQFLFEYFSETQRNKGNFPGRFSGRQFSNSRSEMNVSTLELGDSALYLCASSRSPGQGAWEQYFGPGTRLTVT.

CDR3 DNA: TGTGCCAGCTCACCGGGAGGTAACTCTGGAAACACCATATATTTT. Encoded protein: CASSPGGNSGNTIYF. The V gene is TRBV18, the J gene TRBJ1-3; no firm D call. The CDR3 is 15 residues long. Germline V gene data show CDR1 as KGHSH and CDR2 as LQKENI. Between the trimmed V and J ends, which lost 3 bases and 0 bases, there was a span of 9 bases.

The chain couples TRBV20-1 to TRBJ2-7; D unclear. The CDR3 is 11 residues long. Trimming took off 4 bases at V and 0 bases at J, with 4 bases between the two ends. The germline CDR1 and CDR2 sequences are DFQATT and SNEGSKA (reference sequence). CDR3 residues: CSATVSYEQYF. Here the CDR3 DNA reads TGCAGTGCTACCGTCTCCTACGAGCAGTACTTC.

V gene TRBV27 combines with J gene TRBJ2-7, with a weak D call TRBD1 (6 bases). V was pared by 6 bases and J by 9 bases, with 24 bases between. The CDR3 totals 15 residues. The germline V gene has CDR1 MNHEY and CDR2 SMNVEV (reference sequence). The CDR3 bases are TGTGCCAGCAGCCTAAGCGGACAGTCTCTCTTTGGGCAGTACTTC. This encodes CASSLSGQSLFGQYF.

The V call is TRBV25-1, the J call TRBJ1-1; no reliable D call. With 3 bases removed from V and 1 base from J, the gap between germline ends came to 12 bases. CDR1 and CDR2 (germline): MGHDK, SYGVNS. The CDR3 covers 15 residues. Written as DNA, the CDR3 is TGTGCCAGCAGTGATCCCGGACGGGGGAACACTGAAGCTTTCTTT. Protein sequence: CASSDPGRGNTEAFF.

The chain couples TRBV4-1 to TRBJ2-5; 9 bases are shared with TRBD1. V gave up 0 bases and J gave up 1 base; unmatched junction bases: 3. Germline CDR1 and CDR2: MGHRA and YSYEKL. This CDR3 region has 16 residues. The CDR3 is CASSQDRDRVQETQYF. CDR3 nucleotides: TGCGCCAGCAGCCAAGATCGGGACAGGGTCCAAGAGACCCAGTACTTC.

The chain is built from TRBV19 and TRBJ1-2, with 7 bases lining up with TRBD1. CDR3 length: 15 residues. Germline-derived CDR1 and CDR2 are LNHDA and SQIVND (reference sequence). V gave up 6 bases and J gave up 4 bases; unmatched junction bases: 11. The CDR3 sequence: CASSAPGTVIYGYTF. In nucleotides, the CDR3 is TGTGCCAGTAGCGCCCCCGGGACAGTAATCTATGGCTACACCTTC.

J is TRBJ2-1 and V is TRBV4-2; the match to TRBD2 covers 8 bases. The CDR3 is made up of 16 amino acids. In germline, CDR1 is LGHNA, CDR2 YNFKEQ. J was trimmed by 3 bases and V by 7 bases; bases with no gene match: 11. CDR3 loop: CASKRGTREDYNEQFF. DNA of the CDR3: TGTGCCAGCAAAAGGGGGACTAGAGAGGACTACAATGAGCAGTTCTTC.

V is TRBV5-6 and J is TRBJ1-2; D unclear. Trimming shortened V by 4 bases and J by 2 bases, and 15 bases separated the two germline ends. The CDR3 runs to 15 residues. The germline gives CDR1 SGHDT, CDR2 YYEEEE. The chain's CDR3 is CASSNGPGRNYGYTF. The CDR3 nucleotides are TGTGCCAGCAGCAACGGGCCCGGGAGGAACTATGGCTACACCTTC.

This chain links TRBV6-5 with TRBJ2-7; tentative D call: TRBD1 (6 bases). Germline lookup yields CDR1 MNHEY and CDR2 SVGAGI. V was shortened by 6 bases and J by 5 bases, with 14 bases between the two germline ends. This CDR3 spans 13 amino acids. The chain's CDR3 is CASRETGSHEQYF. CDR3 in DNA: TGTGCCAGCAGAGAAACAGGGTCCCACGAGCAGTACTTC.

V gene TRBV7-9 combines with J gene TRBJ2-7; 10 bases map to TRBD2. The CDR3 loop spans 15 amino acids. Germline V gene sequence: CDR1 SEHNR, CDR2 FQNEAQ (reference sequence). The ends lost 5 bases at V and 1 base at J; junction bases unmatched: 5. The CDR3: CASSVLAGVSYEQYF. CDR3 nucleotide sequence: TGTGCCAGCAGCGTCCTAGCGGGGGTATCCTACGAGCAGTACTTC.

V is TRBV11-3 and J is TRBJ2-4; D may be TRBD2 (6 bases). Germline V lookup: CDR1 SGHNT, CDR2 YENEEA. CDR3 length: 12 residues. Trimming left V 7 bases short and J 9 bases short, with 13 bases between. In DNA form, the CDR3 reads TGTGCCAGCAACAACGGGGGAGTCATTCAGTACTTC. Translation: CASNNGGVIQYF. The whole variable domain, remainder taken from reference TRBV11-3 and TRBJ2-4, is EAGVVQSPRYKIIEKKQPVAFWCNPISGHNTLYWYLQNLGQGPELLIRYENEEAVDDSQLPKDRFSAERLKGVDSTLKIQPAELGDSAVYLCASNNGGVIQYFGAGTRLSVL.

This chain joins TRBV9 and TRBJ1-1, with D tentatively TRBD1 (5 bases). Trimming removed 4 bases from V and 3 bases from J, with 13 bases in between. This CDR3 contains 14 residues. Germline-derived CDR1 and CDR2 are SGDLS and YYNGEE. The CDR3 DNA is TGTGCCAGCAGCCCCCAAACAGGAGACACTGAAGCTTTCTTT. Translating it yields CASSPQTGDTEAFF. The whole variable domain, filled in from reference TRBV9 and TRBJ1-1, reads DSGVTQTPKHLITATGQRVTLRCSPRSGDLSVYWYQQSLDQGLQFLIQYYNGEERAKGNILERFSAQQFPDLHSELNLSSLELGDSALYFCASSPQTGDTEAFFGQGTRLTVV.

CDR3 residues: CASSPSAGTGDEKLFF. CDR3 DNA: TGCGCCAGCAGCCCCTCGGCCGGGACAGGGGATGAAAAACTGTTTTTT. This chain uses TRBV4-3 with TRBJ1-4, with 10 nucleotides matching TRBD1. Germline trimming cut 4 bases from V and 6 bases from J; bases unmatched to any gene: 8. This CDR3 comprises 16 residues. Germline V lookup: CDR1 LGHNA, CDR2 YSLEER.

The V and J genes are TRBV19 and TRBJ1-1; possible D gene TRBD1, 5 bases. Germline V gene lookup returns CDR1 LNHDA and CDR2 SQIVND (reference sequence). This CDR3 has 15 amino acids. V lost 2 bases, J lost 4 bases, and 14 bases lay in between. The DNA for the CDR3 is TGTGCCAGTAGTATAAGGGGTGGGGCGGCCACTGAAGCTTTCTTT. Protein: CASSIRGGAATEAFF. The whole variable domain, remainder taken from reference TRBV19 and TRBJ1-1, is DGGITQSPKYLFRKEGQNVTLSCEQNLNHDAMYWYRQDPGQGLRLIYYSQIVNDFQKGDIAEGYSVSREKKESFPLTVTSAQKNPTAFYLCASSIRGGAATEAFFGQGTRLTVV.

The chain joins TRBV13 to TRBJ1-3; TRBD1 matches at 9 bases. Germline CDR1 and CDR2: PRHDT and FYEKMQ (reference sequence). The ends lost 3 bases at V and 3 bases at J; junction bases unmatched: 3. This CDR3 comprises 15 residues. DNA of the CDR3: TGTGCCAGCAGCTTGGACAGGGGAATTGGAAACACCATATATTTT. Translating it yields CASSLDRGIGNTIYF.